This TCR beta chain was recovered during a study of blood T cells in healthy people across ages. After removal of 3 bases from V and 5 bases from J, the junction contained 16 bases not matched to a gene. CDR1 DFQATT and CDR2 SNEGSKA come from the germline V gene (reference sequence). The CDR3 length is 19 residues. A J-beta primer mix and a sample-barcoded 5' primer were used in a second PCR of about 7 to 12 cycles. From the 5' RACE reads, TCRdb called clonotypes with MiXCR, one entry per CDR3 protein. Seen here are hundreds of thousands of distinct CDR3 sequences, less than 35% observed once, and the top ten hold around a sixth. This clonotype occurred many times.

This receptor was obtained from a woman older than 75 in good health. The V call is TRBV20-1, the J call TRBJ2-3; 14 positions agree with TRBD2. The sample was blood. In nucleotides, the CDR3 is TGCAGTGCTAGCCTGGATGATGGACCTGGACTAGCGGGGGGAGATACGCAGTATTTT. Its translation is CSASLDDGPGLAGGDTQYF.